These T cell receptor beta chains were read from a single sample in a study of technical replicates of blood from several donors. TCRdb's table, derived via immunoSEQ multiplex PCR, lists solely in-frame clones and lacks some. The sample gives about 73,000 clones, 85% to 95% of which show up once; approximately 0.25% is in the top ten. Sequenced input: T cells isolated from PBMCs. The receptor source for this set is a human donor in good health. The CDR3 runs from the conserved cysteine through the conserved F or W. The D gene is left open where the match is weak. Where a row states a size, it is once, few, many or the class of an expanded clone; other rows omit it.

d_gene: NA
j_gene: TRBJ1-5
abundance: NA
v_gene: TRBV11-2
CDR3aa: CASSFRQGNQPQHF
CDR3nt: TGTGCCAGCAGCTTTAGACAGGGCAATCAGCCCCAGCATTTT

d_gene: NA
j_gene: TRBJ2-1
abundance: once
v_gene: TRBV27
CDR3aa: CASSPNTPASYNEQFF
CDR3nt: TGTGCCAGCAGCCCAAACACCCCCGCTTCATACAATGAGCAGTTCTTC

d_gene: NA
j_gene: TRBJ2-7
abundance: once
v_gene: TRBV28
CDR3aa: CASISGAHEQYF
CDR3nt: TGTGCCAGCATCTCGGGAGCCCACGAGCAGTACTTC

d_gene: NA
j_gene: TRBJ2-5
abundance: NA
v_gene: TRBV7-3
CDR3aa: CASSLTGHPRETQYF
CDR3nt: TGTGCCAGCAGCTTAACCGGACACCCTCGAGAGACCCAGTACTTC

d_gene: NA
j_gene: TRBJ1-2
abundance: NA
v_gene: TRBV7-9
CDR3aa: CASSPTLALDGYTF
CDR3nt: TGTGCCAGCAGCCCAACGTTAGCTCTCGATGGCTACACCTTC

d_gene: TRBD2
j_gene: TRBJ2-1
abundance: NA
v_gene: TRBV7-6
CDR3aa: CASSSTAGGNEQFF
CDR3nt: TGTGCCAGCAGCTCTACCGCGGGGGGAAATGAGCAGTTCTTC

d_gene: NA
j_gene: TRBJ2-1
abundance: NA
v_gene: TRBV5-5
CDR3aa: CASSLRLVPHNEQFF
CDR3nt: TGTGCCAGCAGCTTGCGACTAGTCCCCCACAATGAGCAGTTCTTC

d_gene: NA
j_gene: TRBJ1-1
abundance: once
v_gene: TRBV2
CDR3aa: CASMDGGERNTEAFF
CDR3nt: TGTGCCAGCATGGATGGTGGAGAGAGGAACACTGAAGCTTTCTTT

d_gene: TRBD1
j_gene: TRBJ1-5
abundance: NA
v_gene: TRBV6-1
CDR3aa: CASIQTGAGSAQHF
CDR3nt: TGTGCCAGCATTCAGACAGGGGCCGGATCAGCCCAGCATTTT

d_gene: NA
j_gene: TRBJ2-7
abundance: NA
v_gene: TRBV21-1
CDR3aa: CASSHEAQGCAYEQYF
CDR3nt: TGTGCCAGCAGCCACGAAGCCCAGGGGTGCGCCTACGAGCAGTACTTC

d_gene: NA
j_gene: TRBJ2-7
abundance: NA
v_gene: TRBV30
CDR3aa: CAWSVMLGTRHEQYF
CDR3nt: TGTGCCTGGAGTGTAATGCTCGGGACAAGACACGAGCAGTACTTC

d_gene: TRBD1
j_gene: TRBJ1-5
abundance: NA
v_gene: TRBV4-1
CDR3aa: CASSHGTGDYQPQHF
CDR3nt: TGCGCCAGCAGCCACGGGACAGGGGACTATCAGCCCCAGCATTTT

d_gene: TRBD2
j_gene: TRBJ2-1
abundance: NA
v_gene: TRBV7-9
CDR3aa: CASSFRSSGDNEQFF
CDR3nt: TGTGCCAGCAGCTTTCGGTCTAGCGGGGACAATGAGCAGTTCTTC

d_gene: NA
j_gene: TRBJ1-2
abundance: NA
v_gene: TRBV18
CDR3aa: CASSPLAGDGYTF
CDR3nt: TGTGCCAGCTCACCACTTGCCGGGGATGGCTACACCTTC

d_gene: TRBD1
j_gene: TRBJ2-2
abundance: NA
v_gene: TRBV7-9
CDR3aa: CASSLSIGTDNTGELFF
CDR3nt: TGTGCCAGCAGCTTATCAATTGGGACAGATAACACCGGGGAGCTGTTTTTT

d_gene: TRBD1
j_gene: TRBJ1-2
abundance: NA
v_gene: TRBV11-2
CDR3aa: CASSLGDRAGGGYTF
CDR3nt: TGTGCCAGCAGCTTAGGGGACAGGGCGGGCGGTGGCTACACCTTC

d_gene: NA
j_gene: TRBJ2-7
abundance: NA
v_gene: TRBV6-1
CDR3aa: CASSNYRFSDEQYF
CDR3nt: TGTGCCAGCAGTAACTACCGGTTTTCTGACGAGCAGTACTTC

d_gene: NA
j_gene: TRBJ2-4
abundance: once
v_gene: TRBV28
CDR3aa: CASAEGVAGRNIQYF
CDR3nt: TGTGCCAGCGCCGAGGGGGTAGCTGGTCGGAACATTCAGTACTTC